These 27 T cell receptor beta chains were sequenced from one sample in a study of early T cells in non-severe SARS-CoV-2 infection. TCRdb reprocessed the 5' RACE reads via MiXCR and lists one record per CDR3 protein. This table holds about 98,000 distinct CDR3 sequences, approximately 10% found once. Material for sequencing was whole blood. These TCRs come from an adult who was a healthcare worker with PCR-confirmed SARS-CoV-2 infection or an uninfected control (not recorded which).

This clonotype was counted many times. V usage is TRBV4-1 and J usage is TRBJ1-1; D call uncertain. Germline V lookup: CDR1 MGHRA, CDR2 YSYEKL. This CDR3 contains 17 residues. V lost 1 base and J lost 3, with 18 bases in between. The DNA of the CDR3 is TGCGCCAGCAGCCAAGTTACAAACCCCTATGCGGACACTGAAGCTTTCTTT. Its translation: CASSQVTNPYADTEAFF.

This clonotype was seen at least ten times. The chain carries TRBV18 and TRBJ2-5, with D tentatively TRBD2 (6 bases). Deletions cut 6 bases from V and 5 bases from J, with 16 bases between. The CDR3 is 14 amino acids. Germline CDR1 reads KGHSH; CDR2 reads LQKENI. The CDR3 coding sequence is TGTGCCAGCTCCTCGGCTAGCGTTGGGGAGACCCAGTACTTC. Residues: CASSSASVGETQYF.

The chain employs TRBV24-1 and TRBJ2-5; possibly TRBD2 for D (5 bases). The CDR3 consists of 15 residues. Looked up from germline, CDR1 is KGHDR and CDR2 is SFDVKD. With 0 bases removed from V and 0 bases from J, the gap between germline ends came to 7 bases. The CDR3 DNA is TGTGCCACCAGTGATTTGCGGGGTAACCAAGAGACCCAGTACTTC. It yields the protein CATSDLRGNQETQYF.

The gene calls are TRBV4-1 and TRBJ2-1; D gene uncertain. Germline V gene lookup returns CDR1 MGHRA and CDR2 YSYEKL. This CDR3 spans 14 amino acids. V was clipped by 1 base and J by 10 bases, with 14 bases between them. The CDR3: CASSQGGRRGEQFF. The CDR3 DNA reads as TGCGCCAGCAGCCAAGGGGGTCGGAGAGGCGAGCAGTTCTTC.

This clonotype was found many times. The chain links TRBV5-1 to TRBJ2-7; TRBD2 agrees at 13 bases. The CDR3 has 16 amino acids. The trim removed 7 bases at V and 0 bases at J, leaving 7 bases unmatched. Per the germline V gene, CDR1 is SGHRS and CDR2 is YFSETQ. The CDR3 is CASSGLAGLSSYEQYF. DNA of the CDR3: TGCGCCAGCTCGGGACTAGCGGGGTTGAGCTCCTACGAGCAGTACTTC. Full variable domain (remainder filled in from reference TRBV5-1 and TRBJ2-7): KAGVTQTPRYLIKTRGQQVTLSCSPISGHRSVSWYQQTPGQGLQFLFEYFSETQRNKGNFPGRFSGRQFSNSRSEMNVSTLELGDSALYLCASSGLAGLSSYEQYFGPGTRLTVT.

This clonotype was seen at least ten times. The chain joins TRBV6-2 or TRBV6-3 to TRBJ1-4, with D perhaps TRBD1 (6 bases). From germline, CDR1 is MNHEY and CDR2 SVGEGT. The ends were cut back, 6 bases at V and 0 bases at J, with 14 bases in the middle. CDR3 size: 16 residues. CDR3 nucleotide sequence: TGTGCCAGCAGCCGAGGACAGCCTTCAACTAATGAAAAACTGTTTTTT. This sequence encodes CASSRGQPSTNEKLFF.

The chain recombines TRBV6-2 or TRBV6-3 with TRBJ2-7; D is ambiguous. Looked up from germline, CDR1 is MNHEY and CDR2 is SVGEGT. The V gene lost 8 bases and the J gene lost 2 bases, with 10 bases spanning the gap. CDR3 size: 12 residues. The CDR3 protein is CASLGATYEQYF. The DNA of the CDR3 is TGTGCCAGCCTTGGAGCCACCTACGAGCAGTACTTC.

The rearrangement uses TRBV10-2 and TRBJ1-5, with D perhaps TRBD1 (5 bases). Between the trimmed V and J ends, which lost 3 bases and 5 bases, there was a span of 17 bases. CDR1 is WSHSY and CDR2 is SAAADI in the germline V gene. The CDR3 runs to 16 residues. The CDR3 DNA follows: TGCGCCAGCAGTGACCGAGGGACGGGTATGCATCAGCCCCAGCATTTT. It codes for CASSDRGTGMHQPQHF.

The rearrangement joins TRBV7-3 to TRBJ2-6; perhaps TRBD2 as D (6 bases). This CDR3 spans 14 amino acids. V lost 5 bases and J lost 4, with 9 bases in between. The germline gives CDR1 SGHTA, CDR2 FQGTGA. The CDR3 coding sequence is TGTGCCAGCAGCGGGGCGGGAGGGGCCAACGTCCTGACTTTC. Its protein is CASSGAGGANVLTF.

In this sample, this clonotype turned up a few times. This CDR3 reads CASGPRLSGNTIYF. CDR3 bases: TGTGCTAGTGGTCCCCGTTTATCTGGAAACACCATATATTTT. V is TRBV12-5 and J is TRBJ1-3; no clear D gene. CDR3 size: 14 residues. V lost 5 bases to trimming and J lost 1 base, with 9 bases between them. Germline V lookup: CDR1 LGHNT, CDR2 FRNRAP.

This clonotype was seen many times. The chain employs TRBV7-2 and TRBJ1-1; D remains ambiguous. The V end lost 3 bases, the J end lost 4 bases, and 18 bases lay between the germline ends. Germline-derived CDR1 and CDR2 are SGHTA and FQGNSA. The CDR3 contains 16 residues. CDR3 bases: TGTGCCAGCAGCTTCTCCCCCAGAGATAGAGCCACTGAAGCTTTCTTT. It yields the protein CASSFSPRDRATEAFF.

This clonotype has more than one count but fewer than ten. The chain uses TRBV6-2 or TRBV6-3 and TRBJ2-1; no definite D call. Per the germline V gene, CDR1 is MNHEY and CDR2 is SVGEGT. The CDR3 is 12 amino acids. V was trimmed by 2 bases and J by 3 bases, leaving 2 bases between them. CDR3 nucleotides: TGTGCCAGCAGTTACGGCTACAATGAGCAGTTCTTC. It translates to CASSYGYNEQFF.

This clonotype was counted at least ten times. The chain recombines TRBV18 with TRBJ2-2; 7 bases are a match to TRBD1. V was clipped by 3 bases and J by 2 bases; unmatched bases: 9. The germline CDR1 and CDR2 sequences are KGHSH and LQKENI. There are 17 residues in the CDR3. The CDR3 reads CASSPSRGLLNTGELFF. For the CDR3, the DNA is TGTGCCAGCTCACCCTCGAGGGGGCTTCTCAACACCGGGGAGCTGTTTTTT.

V is TRBV27 and J is TRBJ2-2; perhaps TRBD2 as D (6 bases). Trimming shortened V by 7 bases and J by 1 base, and 19 bases separated the two germline ends. This CDR3 is built from 17 residues. Germline CDR1 reads MNHEY; CDR2 reads SMNVEV (reference sequence). The CDR3 DNA is TGTGCCAGCACCAGATTAGCGGAGTGGGAGAACACCGGGGAGCTGTTTTTT. Its protein is CASTRLAEWENTGELFF.

This clonotype was detected a few times. This rearrangement joins TRBV5-1 to TRBJ2-5; 7 positions match TRBD1. The V gene end was trimmed by 3 bases and the J gene end by 1 base; junction bases not matched to a gene: 3. Germline values: CDR1 SGHRS, CDR2 YFSETQ. The CDR3 length is 14 residues. This chain's CDR3 is CASSSRQGQETQYF. In nucleotides, the CDR3 is TGCGCCAGCAGCTCGCGACAGGGCCAAGAGACCCAGTACTTC.

A single count supports this clonotype. This sequence joins TRBV6-5 and TRBJ1-4, with TRBD1 matching 8 bases. Germline V lookup: CDR1 MNHEY, CDR2 SVGAGI. V lost 5 bases and J lost 8; bases outside the gene matches: 7. The CDR3 is 14 amino acids. CDR3 amino acids: CASSTRTGKEKLFF. The CDR3 nucleotides read TGTGCCAGCAGTACTCGGACAGGGAAGGAAAAACTGTTTTTT.

Many counts were recorded for this clonotype. The genes are TRBV2 and TRBJ2-1; possible D gene TRBD2, 6 bases. CDR3 length: 16 amino acids. Germline V gene sequence: CDR1 SNHLY, CDR2 FYNNEI. The V and J ends lost 0 bases and 3 bases respectively, with 12 bases between them. The CDR3 DNA reads as TGTGCCAGCAGTGAAGCGCTTGGGACTCTCTACAATGAGCAGTTCTTC. This sequence encodes CASSEALGTLYNEQFF.

The sample holds many counts of this clonotype. The chain has TRBV9 and TRBJ1-1; weak D call: TRBD1 (5 bases). Germline loops: CDR1 SGDLS, CDR2 YYNGEE. Trimming removed 3 bases at V and 7 bases at J, with 13 bases between. This CDR3 spans 13 amino acids. CDR3 residues: CASSGQGAYEAFF. DNA for the CDR3: TGTGCCAGCAGCGGGCAGGGCGCTTATGAAGCTTTCTTT. The complete variable domain, with remaining parts taken from reference TRBV9 and TRBJ1-1, reads DSGVTQTPKHLITATGQRVTLRCSPRSGDLSVYWYQQSLDQGLQFLIQYYNGEERAKGNILERFSAQQFPDLHSELNLSSLELGDSALYFCASSGQGAYEAFFGQGTRLTVV.

This clonotype was observed many times. V and J are TRBV5-1 and TRBJ2-7, with 7 bases identical to TRBD1. Trimming at V came to 4 bases and at J to 2 bases, leaving 9 bases not matched to a gene. The CDR3 covers 15 residues. Germline V gene lookup returns CDR1 SGHRS and CDR2 YFSETQ. The CDR3: CASSAGTEETYEQYF. CDR3 DNA: TGCGCCAGCAGCGCCGGGACAGAGGAAACCTACGAGCAGTACTTC.

This clonotype was counted many times. The chain joins TRBV6-6 to TRBJ2-4; no clear D. There are 12 residues in the CDR3. CDR1 and CDR2 from the germline V gene are MNHNY and SVGAGI (reference sequence). Trimming pared 5 bases from V and 6 bases from J, leaving 8 bases between. Here the CDR3 reads CASSPRVNIQYF. The DNA for the CDR3 is TGTGCCAGCAGTCCCCGGGTAAACATTCAGTACTTC.

The V and J genes are TRBV6-5 and TRBJ2-7; 10 nucleotides align to TRBD1. With V trimmed by 5 bases and J by 3 bases, 7 bases remained unmatched. The CDR3 runs to 15 residues. Germline V gene lookup returns CDR1 MNHEY and CDR2 SVGAGI. The CDR3 reads CASSTPGTGVYEQYF. For the CDR3, the DNA is TGTGCCAGCAGTACACCCGGGACAGGGGTCTACGAGCAGTACTTC.

Remarks on this clonotype: Just one base apart from a much larger clone, this may be a read error. The gene calls are TRBV29-1 and TRBJ2-3; 7 bases line up with TRBD2. Germline V lookup: CDR1 SQVTM, CDR2 ANQGSEA. The CDR3 contains 14 residues. Trimming took 2 bases from V and 2 from J; bases not matched to a gene: 4. The CDR3 reads CSVEPSGITDTQYF. The CDR3 DNA is TGCAGCGTTGAACCGAGCGGGATCACAGATACGCAGTATTTT.

This clonotype has only a few counts. V is TRBV5-1 and J is TRBJ2-1, with 12 bases aligning to TRBD2. The V gene's germline CDR1 is SGHRS and CDR2 YFSETQ. The CDR3 is 13 amino acids. Trimming removed 7 bases from V and 5 bases from J; junction bases left unmatched: 1. The CDR3 is CASSSGRDNEQFF. The DNA for the CDR3 is TGCGCCAGCTCTAGCGGGAGGGACAATGAGCAGTTCTTC.

A word on this clonotype: One base away lies a much larger clone, so this may be a sequencing read error. This chain uses TRBV7-2 with TRBJ2-1; 11 bases line up with TRBD2. CDR3 length: 15 residues. CDR1 is SGHTA and CDR2 is FQGNSA in the germline V gene. DNA of the CDR3: TGTGCCAGCGGCTTAGCACTAGCGGGGGCCAATGAGCAGTTCTTC. Translation: CASGLALAGANEQFF. Together with reference TRBV7-2 and TRBJ2-1, the CDR3 gives the full variable domain: GAGVSQSPSNKVTEKGKDVELRCDPISGHTALYWYRQSLGQGLEFLIYFQGNSAPDKSGLPSDRFSAERTGGSVSTLTIQRTQQEDSAVYLCASGLALAGANEQFFGPGTRLTVL.

The chain employs TRBV6-1 and TRBJ1-2; D unclear. Germline V gene data show CDR1 as MNHNS and CDR2 as SASEGT. This CDR3 has 14 residues. The V gene lost 2 bases and the J gene lost 8 bases, with 15 bases spanning the gap. DNA of the CDR3: TGTGCCAGCAGTGAAACGGGCAGGCCCAACGGCTACACCTTC. Translation: CASSETGRPNGYTF.

This clonotype was observed many times. The CDR3 DNA reads TGCAGTGCTAGAGATCAGGGGGCATATCAGCCCCAGCATTTT. It is translated as CSARDQGAYQPQHF. This chain links TRBV20-1 with TRBJ1-5; 8 bases line up with TRBD1. The V gene's germline CDR1 is DFQATT and CDR2 SNEGSKA (reference sequence). The CDR3 totals 14 residues. V lost 0 bases to trimming and J lost 5 bases; unmatched junction nucleotides: 3.

In this sample, this clonotype turned up many times. The chain uses TRBV18 and TRBJ2-1; 12 bases agree with TRBD2. Trimming cost V 2 bases and J 3 bases; bases outside gene matches: 2. This CDR3 spans 16 amino acids. Germline V gene data show CDR1 as KGHSH and CDR2 as LQKENI. CDR3 coding DNA: TGTGCCAGCTCACCAAGACTAGCGGGGGACTACAATGAGCAGTTCTTC. Translated: CASSPRLAGDYNEQFF.